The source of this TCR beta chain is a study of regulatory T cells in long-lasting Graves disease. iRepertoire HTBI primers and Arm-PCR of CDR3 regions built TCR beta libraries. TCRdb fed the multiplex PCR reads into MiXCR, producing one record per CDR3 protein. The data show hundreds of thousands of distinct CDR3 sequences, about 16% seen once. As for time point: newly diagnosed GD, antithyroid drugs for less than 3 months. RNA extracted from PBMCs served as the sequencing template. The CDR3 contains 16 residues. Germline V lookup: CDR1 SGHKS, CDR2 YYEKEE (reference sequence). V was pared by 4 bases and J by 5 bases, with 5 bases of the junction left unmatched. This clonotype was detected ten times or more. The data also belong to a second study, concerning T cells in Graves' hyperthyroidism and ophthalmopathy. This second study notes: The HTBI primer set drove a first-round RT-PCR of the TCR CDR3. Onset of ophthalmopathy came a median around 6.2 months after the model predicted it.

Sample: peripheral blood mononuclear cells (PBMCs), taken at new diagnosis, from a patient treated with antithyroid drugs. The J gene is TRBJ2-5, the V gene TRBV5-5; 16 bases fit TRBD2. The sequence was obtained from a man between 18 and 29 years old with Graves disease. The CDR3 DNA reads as TGTGCCAGCAGCCAGGGACTAGCGGGAGGGACGGAGACCCAGTACTTC. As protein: CASSQGLAGGTETQYF.